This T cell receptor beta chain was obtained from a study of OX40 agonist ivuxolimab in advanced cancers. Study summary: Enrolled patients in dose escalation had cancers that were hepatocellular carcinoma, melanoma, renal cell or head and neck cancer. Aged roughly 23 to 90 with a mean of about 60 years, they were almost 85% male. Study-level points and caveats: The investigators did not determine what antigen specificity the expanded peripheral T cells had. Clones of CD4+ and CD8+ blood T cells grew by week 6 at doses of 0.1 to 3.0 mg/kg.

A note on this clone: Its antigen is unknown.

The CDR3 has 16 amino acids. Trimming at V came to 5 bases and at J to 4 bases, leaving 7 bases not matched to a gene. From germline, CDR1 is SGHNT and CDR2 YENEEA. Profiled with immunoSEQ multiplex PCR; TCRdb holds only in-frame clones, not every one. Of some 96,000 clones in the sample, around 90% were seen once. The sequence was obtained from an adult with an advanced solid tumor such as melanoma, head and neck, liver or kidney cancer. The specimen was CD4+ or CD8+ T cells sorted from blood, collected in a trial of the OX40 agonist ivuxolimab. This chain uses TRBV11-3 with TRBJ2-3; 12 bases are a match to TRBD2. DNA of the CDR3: TGTGCCAGCAGCAAACTACTAGCGGGAGGTGCAGATACGCAGTATTTT. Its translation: CASSKLLAGGADTQYF.